This is a list of T cell receptor beta chains from one sample in a study of cytomegalovirus exposure and HLA in healthy donors. The assay was immunoSEQ multiplex PCR, and TCRdb's table has in-frame clones only and misses some. The sample records tens of thousands of clones, around 60% being singletons. Sample: PBMCs. The receptors here all came from a male donor in good health and CMV-seropositive. CDR3s include the opening cysteine and the closing phenylalanine or tryptophan. Each record gives: J gene, CDR3 length, D gene, V gene, clone size, CDR3 DNA, CDR3 protein. D genes are given only for firm matches. Expanded clones get a size class; other rows say once, few or many, or leave the size out.

j_call: TRBJ1-3; cdr3_length: 14; d_call: -; v_call: TRBV13; clone_size: -; cdr3_nt: TGTGCCAGCAGCTTAGCCGGGGCTGGAAACACCATATATTTT; cdr3_aa: CASSLAGAGNTIYF
j_call: TRBJ2-2; cdr3_length: 16; d_call: TRBD2; v_call: TRBV9; clone_size: -; cdr3_nt: TGTGCCAGCAGCGTGACTAGCATGGGGAGGGCCGGGGAGCTGTTTTTT; cdr3_aa: CASSVTSMGRAGELFF
j_call: TRBJ1-1; cdr3_length: 13; d_call: -; v_call: TRBV5-1; clone_size: -; cdr3_nt: TGCGCCAGCAGAGGTCAGGGAGGCACTGAAGCTTTCTTT; cdr3_aa: CASRGQGGTEAFF
j_call: TRBJ2-5; cdr3_length: 15; d_call: -; v_call: TRBV6-5; clone_size: -; cdr3_nt: TGTGCCAGCAGTTACACGAGGGTTGGGGGCGAGACCCAGTACTTC; cdr3_aa: CASSYTRVGGETQYF
j_call: TRBJ1-2; cdr3_length: 13; d_call: -; v_call: TRBV29-1; clone_size: -; cdr3_nt: TGCAGCGTGAGCCAGGACAGCTCCTATGGCTACACCTTC; cdr3_aa: CSVSQDSSYGYTF
j_call: TRBJ2-3; cdr3_length: 15; d_call: -; v_call: TRBV18; clone_size: -; cdr3_nt: TGTGCCAGCTCACCCGGTAGGGGCCGCACAGATACGCAGTATTTT; cdr3_aa: CASSPGRGRTDTQYF
j_call: TRBJ2-2; cdr3_length: 16; d_call: -; v_call: TRBV9; clone_size: -; cdr3_nt: TGTGCCAGCAGCGTAGGGCAGACTTCGAACACCGGGGAGCTGTTTTTT; cdr3_aa: CASSVGQTSNTGELFF
j_call: TRBJ2-5; cdr3_length: 14; d_call: TRBD1; v_call: TRBV30; clone_size: -; cdr3_nt: TGTGCCTGGGCTTACCTCGACAGGGGCGAGACCCAGTACTTC; cdr3_aa: CAWAYLDRGETQYF
j_call: TRBJ2-7; cdr3_length: 14; d_call: -; v_call: TRBV30; clone_size: -; cdr3_nt: TGTGCCTGGAGCCTCCCGGCCCACAGCTACGAGCAGTACTTC; cdr3_aa: CAWSLPAHSYEQYF
j_call: TRBJ2-7; cdr3_length: 14; d_call: -; v_call: TRBV5-4; clone_size: -; cdr3_nt: TGTGCCAGCAGCTTGCCGGGACTCTCCTACGAGCAGTACTTC; cdr3_aa: CASSLPGLSYEQYF
j_call: TRBJ1-5; cdr3_length: 16; d_call: -; v_call: TRBV19; clone_size: -; cdr3_nt: TGTGCCAGTAGTATAACGGCGGTTAATAGCAATCAGCCCCAGCATTTT; cdr3_aa: CASSITAVNSNQPQHF
j_call: TRBJ1-3; cdr3_length: 15; d_call: TRBD1; v_call: TRBV30; clone_size: -; cdr3_nt: TGTGCCTGGGGGGGGACAGGGGGCTCTGGAAACACCATATATTTT; cdr3_aa: CAWGGTGGSGNTIYF
j_call: TRBJ1-5; cdr3_length: 16; d_call: -; v_call: TRBV6-7; clone_size: few; cdr3_nt: TGTGCCAGCAGTTCTTTAATCGGGGAGTACAATCAGCCCCAGCATTTT; cdr3_aa: CASSSLIGEYNQPQHF
j_call: TRBJ2-3; cdr3_length: 15; d_call: TRBD2; v_call: TRBV6-8; clone_size: -; cdr3_nt: TGTGCCAGCAAGACTAGCGGGGGGTTTACAGATACGCAGTATTTT; cdr3_aa: CASKTSGGFTDTQYF
j_call: TRBJ1-5; cdr3_length: 18; d_call: -; v_call: TRBV19; clone_size: -; cdr3_nt: TGTGCCAGTAAGGGTATTTCCCACAGGGAAGTAGGCAATCAGCCCCAGCATTTT; cdr3_aa: CASKGISHREVGNQPQHF
j_call: TRBJ1-4; cdr3_length: 14; d_call: -; v_call: TRBV4-3; clone_size: -; cdr3_nt: TGCGCCAGCAGCCTTAGACAAGGGGGTGAAAAACTGTTTTTT; cdr3_aa: CASSLRQGGEKLFF
j_call: TRBJ2-1; cdr3_length: 17; d_call: -; v_call: TRBV28; clone_size: -; cdr3_nt: TGTGCCAGCAGTTTAGCCAGGCGGGTCAGGGGAGGGGATGAGCAGTTCTTC; cdr3_aa: CASSLARRVRGGDEQFF
j_call: TRBJ2-7; cdr3_length: 14; d_call: -; v_call: TRBV5-3; clone_size: few; cdr3_nt: TGTGCCAGAAGCTTGGTAACAGGCCGAACCGAGCAGTACTTC; cdr3_aa: CARSLVTGRTEQYF
j_call: TRBJ1-5; cdr3_length: 15; d_call: TRBD1; v_call: TRBV19; clone_size: -; cdr3_nt: TGTGCCAGTAGTTGGGACAGGGTTTATGACCAGCCCCAGCATTTT; cdr3_aa: CASSWDRVYDQPQHF
j_call: TRBJ2-4; cdr3_length: 13; d_call: -; v_call: TRBV13; clone_size: -; cdr3_nt: TGTGCCAGCAGCTCCGGTGGGGGGAACATTCAGTACTTC; cdr3_aa: CASSSGGGNIQYF
j_call: TRBJ2-1; cdr3_length: 15; d_call: -; v_call: TRBV11-1; clone_size: -; cdr3_nt: TGTGCCAGCAGCCTGGACAAGGACGGTTACAATGAGCAGTTCTTC; cdr3_aa: CASSLDKDGYNEQFF
j_call: TRBJ1-2; cdr3_length: 11; d_call: -; v_call: TRBV20-1; clone_size: -; cdr3_nt: TGCAGTGCAACGGAGGCAAACGGCTACACCTTC; cdr3_aa: CSATEANGYTF
j_call: TRBJ1-1; cdr3_length: 14; d_call: -; v_call: TRBV30; clone_size: few; cdr3_nt: TGTGCCTGGAGTGTAGTAGGGGGAAGGACTGAAGCTTTCTTT; cdr3_aa: CAWSVVGGRTEAFF